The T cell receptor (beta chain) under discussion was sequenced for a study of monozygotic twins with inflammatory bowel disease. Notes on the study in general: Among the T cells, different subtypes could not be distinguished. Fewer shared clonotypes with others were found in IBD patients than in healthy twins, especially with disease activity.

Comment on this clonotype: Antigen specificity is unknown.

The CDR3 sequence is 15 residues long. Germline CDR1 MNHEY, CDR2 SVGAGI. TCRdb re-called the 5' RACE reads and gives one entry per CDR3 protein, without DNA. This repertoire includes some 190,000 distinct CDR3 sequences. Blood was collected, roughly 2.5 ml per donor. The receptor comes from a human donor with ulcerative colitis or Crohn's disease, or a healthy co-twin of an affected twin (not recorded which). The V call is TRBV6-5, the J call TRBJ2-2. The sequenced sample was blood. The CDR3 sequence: CASSSPASDTGELFF.